This entry concerns a single T cell receptor (beta chain). Its antigen is not known. This sample was taken from a study of T cells in narcolepsy. About the research overall: Enrolled donors included narcolepsy type 1 or type 2 patients and healthy controls.

Findings and caveats of the study: Reportedly, autoreactive clonotypes were serially detected in patients' blood but not controls'.

TCRdb's table, derived via immunoSEQ multiplex PCR, lists solely in-frame clones and lacks some. The data show roughly 32,000 clones, with 75% to 85% seen just once and less than 1.2% held by the top ten. V lost 5 bases to trimming and J lost 3 bases; unmatched junction nucleotides: 18. There are 19 residues in the CDR3. The germline gives CDR1 SEHNR, CDR2 FQNEAQ (reference sequence). The specimen was CD45RA- memory CD4+ T cells from PBMCs. The source is a human donor with narcolepsy. V and J are TRBV7-9 and TRBJ2-7; 11 bases match TRBD2. Written as DNA, the CDR3 is TGTGCCAGCAGCCCAGCTACTAGCGGGGGCCCCCTGCCGATCTACGAGCAGTACTTC. Protein product: CASSPATSGGPLPIYEQYF.